This T cell receptor (beta chain) comes out of a study of T cells expressing NK-cell markers. Study-wide results and limits: A few donors likewise had their CD3+CD56-NKG2C+ fraction led by these clonotypes.

TCRdb re-called the 5' RACE reads, yielding one record per CDR3 amino acid sequence without DNA. The sample holds over 150,000 distinct CDR3 sequences. Regarding this clonotype: Its target is unknown.

CDR3 length: 15 amino acids. The germline CDR1 and CDR2 sequences are SEHNR and FQNEAQ (reference sequence). The chain links TRBV7-9 to TRBJ1-1; TCRdb designates TRBD1, a call that cannot be tested without DNA. The sequence came from a man aged 18-75 years in good health. Sample: blood T cells: a sorted CD56 or NKG2C T cell subset, CD4+ or CD8+ T cells, or bulk PBMC T cells (not recorded which). CDR3 protein: CASSSTGGATTEAFF.